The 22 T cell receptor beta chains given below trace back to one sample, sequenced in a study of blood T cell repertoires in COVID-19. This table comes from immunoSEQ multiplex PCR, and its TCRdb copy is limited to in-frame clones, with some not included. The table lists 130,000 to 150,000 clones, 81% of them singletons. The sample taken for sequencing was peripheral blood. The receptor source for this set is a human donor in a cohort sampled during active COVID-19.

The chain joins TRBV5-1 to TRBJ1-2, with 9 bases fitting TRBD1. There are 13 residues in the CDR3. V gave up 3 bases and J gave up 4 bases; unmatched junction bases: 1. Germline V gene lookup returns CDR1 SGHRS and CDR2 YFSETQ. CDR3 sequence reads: CASSWGQGYGYTF. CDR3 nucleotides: TGCGCCAGCAGCTGGGGACAGGGCTATGGCTACACCTTC.

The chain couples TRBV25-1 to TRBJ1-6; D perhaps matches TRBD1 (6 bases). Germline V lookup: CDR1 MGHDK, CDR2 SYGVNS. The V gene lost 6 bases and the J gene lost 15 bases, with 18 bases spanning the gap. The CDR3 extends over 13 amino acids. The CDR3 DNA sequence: TGTGCCAGCAGCGTAGATACAGGGAGGGTCCTCCACTTT. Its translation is CASSVDTGRVLHF.

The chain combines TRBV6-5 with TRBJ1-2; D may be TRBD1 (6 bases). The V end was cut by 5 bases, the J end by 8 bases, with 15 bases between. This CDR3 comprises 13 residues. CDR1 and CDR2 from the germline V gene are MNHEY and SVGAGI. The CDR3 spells CASSPAGATGYTF. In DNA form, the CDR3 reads TGTGCCAGCAGTCCCGCGGGGGCTACGGGCTACACCTTC.

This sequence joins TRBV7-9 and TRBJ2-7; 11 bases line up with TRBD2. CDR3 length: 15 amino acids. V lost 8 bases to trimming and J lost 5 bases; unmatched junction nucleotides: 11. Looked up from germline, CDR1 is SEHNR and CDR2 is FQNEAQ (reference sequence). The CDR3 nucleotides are TGTGCCAGCCCCCCTGACGCTAGCGGGAGGAACGAGCAGTACTTC. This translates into CASPPDASGRNEQYF.

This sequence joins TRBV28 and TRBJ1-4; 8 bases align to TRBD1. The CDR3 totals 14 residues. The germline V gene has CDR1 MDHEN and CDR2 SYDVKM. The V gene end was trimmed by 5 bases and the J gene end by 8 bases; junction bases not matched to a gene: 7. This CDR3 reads CASSLGQGGEKLFF. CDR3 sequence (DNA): TGTGCCAGCAGTCTAGGACAGGGAGGGGAAAAACTGTTTTTT.

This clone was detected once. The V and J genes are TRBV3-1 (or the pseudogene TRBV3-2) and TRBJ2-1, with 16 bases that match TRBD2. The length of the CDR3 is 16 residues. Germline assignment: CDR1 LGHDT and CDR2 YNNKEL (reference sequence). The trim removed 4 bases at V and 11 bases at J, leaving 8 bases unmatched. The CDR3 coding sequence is TGTGCCAGCAGCCCCACCGGGACTAGCGGGAGGGCCAAGCAGTTCTTC. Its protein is CASSPTGTSGRAKQFF.

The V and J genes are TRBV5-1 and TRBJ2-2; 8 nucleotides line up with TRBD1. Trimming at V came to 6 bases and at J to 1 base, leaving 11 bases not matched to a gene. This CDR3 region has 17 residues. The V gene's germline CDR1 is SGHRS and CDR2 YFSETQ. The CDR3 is CASTPSWGQVNTGELFF. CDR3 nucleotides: TGCGCCAGCACCCCTAGTTGGGGACAGGTGAACACCGGGGAGCTGTTTTTT.

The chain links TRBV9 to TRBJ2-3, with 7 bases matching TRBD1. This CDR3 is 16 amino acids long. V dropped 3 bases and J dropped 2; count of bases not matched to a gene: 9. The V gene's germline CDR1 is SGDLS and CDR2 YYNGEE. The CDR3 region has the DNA TGTGCCAGCAGCGCGTACAGGGGTGGGTACACAGATACGCAGTATTTT. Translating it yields CASSAYRGGYTDTQYF.

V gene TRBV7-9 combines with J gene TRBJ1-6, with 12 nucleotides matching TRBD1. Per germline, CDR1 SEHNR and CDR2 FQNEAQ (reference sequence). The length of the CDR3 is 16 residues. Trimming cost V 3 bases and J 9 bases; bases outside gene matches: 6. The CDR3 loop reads CASSFGTGGSGSPLHF. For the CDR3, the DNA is TGTGCCAGCAGCTTCGGGACAGGGGGCAGTGGTTCACCCCTCCACTTT.

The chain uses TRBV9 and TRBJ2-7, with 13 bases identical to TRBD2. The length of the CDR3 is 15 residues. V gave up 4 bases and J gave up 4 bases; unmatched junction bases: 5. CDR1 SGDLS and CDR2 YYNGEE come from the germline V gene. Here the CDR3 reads CASSPRTSGSYEQYF. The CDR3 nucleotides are TGTGCCAGCAGCCCACGGACTAGCGGGAGTTACGAGCAGTACTTC.

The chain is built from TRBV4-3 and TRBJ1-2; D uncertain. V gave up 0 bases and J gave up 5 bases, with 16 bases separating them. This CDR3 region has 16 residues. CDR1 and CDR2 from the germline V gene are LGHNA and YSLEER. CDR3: CASSQDPAPTGYGYTF. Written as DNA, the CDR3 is TGCGCCAGCAGCCAAGATCCTGCGCCCACGGGGTATGGCTACACCTTC.

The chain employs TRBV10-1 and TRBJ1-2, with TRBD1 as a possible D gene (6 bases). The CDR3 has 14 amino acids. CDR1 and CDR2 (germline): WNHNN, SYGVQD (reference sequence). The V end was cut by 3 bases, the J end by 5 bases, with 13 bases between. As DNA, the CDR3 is TGCGCCAGCAGTGAATATCAGGGGCGGTATGGCTACACCTTC. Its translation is CASSEYQGRYGYTF.

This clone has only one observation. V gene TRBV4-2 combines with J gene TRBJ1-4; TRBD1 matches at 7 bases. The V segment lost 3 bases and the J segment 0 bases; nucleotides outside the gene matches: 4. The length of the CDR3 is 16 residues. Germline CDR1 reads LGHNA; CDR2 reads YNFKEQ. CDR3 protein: CASSQAGQTTNEKLFF. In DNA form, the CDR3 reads TGTGCCAGCAGCCAGGCGGGACAGACAACTAATGAAAAACTGTTTTTT.

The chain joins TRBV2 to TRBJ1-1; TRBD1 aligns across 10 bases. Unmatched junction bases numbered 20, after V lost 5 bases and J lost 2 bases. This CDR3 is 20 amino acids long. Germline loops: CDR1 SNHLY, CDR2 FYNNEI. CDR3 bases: TGTGCCAGCAGTTTCACGGGGCGACAGGGGGCCGGGACGAAAAACACTGAAGCTTTCTTT. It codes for CASSFTGRQGAGTKNTEAFF.

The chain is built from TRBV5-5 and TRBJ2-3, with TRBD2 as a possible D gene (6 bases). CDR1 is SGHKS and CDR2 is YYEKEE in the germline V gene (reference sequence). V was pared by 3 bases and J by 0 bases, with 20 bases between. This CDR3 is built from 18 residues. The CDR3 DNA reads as TGTGCCAGCAGCTCCCTTTTGTTGGTAGCGGTAAGCACAGATACGCAGTATTTT. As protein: CASSSLLLVAVSTDTQYF.

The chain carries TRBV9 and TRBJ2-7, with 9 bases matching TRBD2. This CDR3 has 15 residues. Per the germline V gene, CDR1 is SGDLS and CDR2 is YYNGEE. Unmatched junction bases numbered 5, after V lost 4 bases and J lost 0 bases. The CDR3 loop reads CASSPRLAASYEQYF. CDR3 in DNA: TGTGCCAGCAGCCCCCGACTAGCGGCCTCCTACGAGCAGTACTTC.

The DNA of the CDR3 is TGTGCCAGCAGTGCAAACAGCTACAATGAGCAGTTCTTC. It is translated as CASSANSYNEQFF. The chain is built from TRBV6-6 and TRBJ2-1; D not resolved. Germline assignment: CDR1 MNHNY and CDR2 SVGAGI (reference sequence). V gave up 5 bases and J gave up 3 bases, with 8 bases separating them. This CDR3 region has 13 residues.

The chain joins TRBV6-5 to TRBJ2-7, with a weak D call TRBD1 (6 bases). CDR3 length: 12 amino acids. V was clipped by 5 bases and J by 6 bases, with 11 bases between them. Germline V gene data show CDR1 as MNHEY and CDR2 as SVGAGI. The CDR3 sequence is CASSQTGSEQYF. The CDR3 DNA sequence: TGTGCCAGCAGTCAGACAGGAAGCGAGCAGTACTTC.

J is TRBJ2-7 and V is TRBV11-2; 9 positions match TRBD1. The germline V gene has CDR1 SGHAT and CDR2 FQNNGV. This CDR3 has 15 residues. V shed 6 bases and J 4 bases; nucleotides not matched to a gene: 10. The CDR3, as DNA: TGTGCCAGCAGGCTCCGCGGGACAGGGTTTTACGAGCAGTACTTC. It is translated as CASRLRGTGFYEQYF.

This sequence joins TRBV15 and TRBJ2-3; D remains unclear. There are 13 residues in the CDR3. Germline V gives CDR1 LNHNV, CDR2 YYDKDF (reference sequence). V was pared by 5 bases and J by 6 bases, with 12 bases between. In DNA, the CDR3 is TGTGCCACCAGCGGTCCCGGTAGTGATACGCAGTATTTT. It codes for CATSGPGSDTQYF.

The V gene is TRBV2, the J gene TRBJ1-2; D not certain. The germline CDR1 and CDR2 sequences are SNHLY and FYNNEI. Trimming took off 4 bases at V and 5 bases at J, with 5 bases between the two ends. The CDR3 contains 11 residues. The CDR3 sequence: CASSGRYGYTF. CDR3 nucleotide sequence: TGTGCCAGCAGTGGTAGATATGGCTACACCTTC.

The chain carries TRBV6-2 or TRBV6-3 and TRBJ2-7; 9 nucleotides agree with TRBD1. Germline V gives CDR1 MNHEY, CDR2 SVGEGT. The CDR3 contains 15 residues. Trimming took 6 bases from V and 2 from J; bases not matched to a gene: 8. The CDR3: CASSEGQGLTYEQYF. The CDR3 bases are TGTGCCAGCAGCGAGGGACAGGGCTTGACCTACGAGCAGTACTTC.